Presented here are 5 T cell receptor beta chains from one specimen sequenced in a study of T-cell reconstitution after alpha-beta-depleted transplantation in children. During its preparation, the TCRbeta library received unique molecular identifiers. MiXCR was run by TCRdb on the PCR reads, yielding one entry per CDR3 protein. There are about 610,000 distinct CDR3 sequences in the sample; roughly a tenth occur only once, and about 4% lies in the top ten. The source was PBMCs from the stem cell graft donor, collected from the stem cell graft. These receptors were taken from a human donor who donated a stem cell graft to a child with acute myeloid leukemia.

In its sample, this clonotype was seen a few times. V and J are TRBV14 and TRBJ2-3, with a weak D call TRBD2 (6 bases). The CDR3 extends over 14 amino acids. The V and J ends lost 4 bases and 1 base respectively, with 9 bases between them. From germline, CDR1 is SGHDN and CDR2 FVKESK. CDR3 in amino acids: CASSPGEGTDTQYF. The DNA for the CDR3 is TGTGCCAGCAGCCCTGGGGAGGGCACAGATACGCAGTATTTT.

The chain employs TRBV29-1 and TRBJ2-1; D could derive from TRBD1 or TRBD2 (5 bases each). CDR3 size: 15 residues. Deletions cut 0 bases from V and 7 bases from J, with 16 bases between. Germline CDR1 is SQVTM and CDR2 is ANQGSEA. CDR3 nucleotides: TGCAGCGTTGAAGAGGGACCGAGAGCTGCGAATGAGCAGTTCTTC. Its translation: CSVEEGPRAANEQFF.

This clonotype has more than one count but fewer than ten. This sequence joins TRBV4-1 and TRBJ2-3; 7 bases align to TRBD2. The germline gives CDR1 MGHRA, CDR2 YSYEKL. V lost 2 bases to trimming and J lost 5 bases; unmatched junction nucleotides: 10. CDR3 length: 16 amino acids. The CDR3 nucleotides are TGCGCCAGCAGCCAACCGACTAGCAGACAAGGAGATACGCAGTATTTT. Its protein is CASSQPTSRQGDTQYF.

The V and J genes are TRBV7-9 and TRBJ2-1; the D is unclear. Trimming cost V 3 bases and J 7 bases, with 16 bases left between them. The length of the CDR3 is 15 residues. Germline CDR1 is SEHNR and CDR2 is FQNEAQ (reference sequence). Here the CDR3 DNA reads TGTGCCAGCAGCTTGGTAGCTACTGGTGCAAATGAGCAGTTCTTC. Translated, it gives CASSLVATGANEQFF.

This clonotype has at least ten counts. This chain uses TRBV7-9 with TRBJ2-1, with 9 bases that match TRBD2. The germline gives CDR1 SEHNR, CDR2 FQNEAQ (reference sequence). This CDR3 comprises 16 residues. V shed 5 bases and J 4 bases; nucleotides not matched to a gene: 9. The CDR3 nucleotides are TGTGCCAGCAGCCTCGGTAGCGGGAGCCCTTACAATGAGCAGTTCTTC. Encoded protein: CASSLGSGSPYNEQFF.